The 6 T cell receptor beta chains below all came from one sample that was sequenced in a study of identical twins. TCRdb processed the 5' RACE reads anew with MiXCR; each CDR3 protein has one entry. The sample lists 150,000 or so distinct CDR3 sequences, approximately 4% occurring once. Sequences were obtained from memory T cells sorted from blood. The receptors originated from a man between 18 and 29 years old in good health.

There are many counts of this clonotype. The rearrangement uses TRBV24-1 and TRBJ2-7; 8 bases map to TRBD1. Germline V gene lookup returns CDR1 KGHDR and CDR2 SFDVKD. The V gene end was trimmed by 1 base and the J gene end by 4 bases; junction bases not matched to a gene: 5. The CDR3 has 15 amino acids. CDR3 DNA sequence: TGTGCCACCAGTGATTTCCCGGGACAGGCGTACGAGCAGTACGTC. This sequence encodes CATSDFPGQAYEQYV.

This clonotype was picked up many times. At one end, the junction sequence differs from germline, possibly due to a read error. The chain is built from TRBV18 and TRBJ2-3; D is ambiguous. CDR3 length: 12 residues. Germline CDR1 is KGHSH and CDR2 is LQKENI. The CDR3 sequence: CASSPNTDTQYF. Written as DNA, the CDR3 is TGCGCCAGCAGCCCCAACACAGATACGCAGTATTTT.

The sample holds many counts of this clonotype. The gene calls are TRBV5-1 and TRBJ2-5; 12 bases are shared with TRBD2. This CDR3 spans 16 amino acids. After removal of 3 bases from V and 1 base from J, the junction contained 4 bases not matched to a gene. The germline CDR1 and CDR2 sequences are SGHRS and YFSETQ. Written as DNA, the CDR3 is TGCGCCAGCAGCTCTGGGACTAGCGGGCGCCAAGAGACCCAGTACTTC. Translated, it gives CASSSGTSGRQETQYF.

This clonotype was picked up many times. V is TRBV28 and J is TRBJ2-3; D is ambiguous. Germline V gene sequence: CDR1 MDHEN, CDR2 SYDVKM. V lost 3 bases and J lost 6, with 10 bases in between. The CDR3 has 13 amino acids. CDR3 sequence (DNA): TGTGCCAGCAGTTTGGTAACAGTTGATACGCAGTATTTT. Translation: CASSLVTVDTQYF.

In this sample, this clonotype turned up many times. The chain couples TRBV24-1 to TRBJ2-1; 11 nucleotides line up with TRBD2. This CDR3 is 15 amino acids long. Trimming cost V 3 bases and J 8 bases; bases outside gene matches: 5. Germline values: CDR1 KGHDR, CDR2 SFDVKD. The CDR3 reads CATSDTSGSLDEQFF. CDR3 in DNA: TGTGCCACCAGTGATACTAGCGGGAGCTTGGATGAGCAGTTCTTC.

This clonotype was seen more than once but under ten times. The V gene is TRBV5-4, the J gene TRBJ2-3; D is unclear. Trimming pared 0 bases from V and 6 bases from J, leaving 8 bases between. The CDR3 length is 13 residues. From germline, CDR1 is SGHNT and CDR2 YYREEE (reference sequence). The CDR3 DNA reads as TGTGCCAGCAGCTTGGCCCTAGGGGATACGCAGTATTTT. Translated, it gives CASSLALGDTQYF.